This T cell receptor beta chain comes out of a study of T cells in Graves' hyperthyroidism and ophthalmopathy. Regarding the study as a whole: Researchers found most expanded thyroid clonotypes above 0.001 in blood as well. Model-based prediction identified ophthalmopathy a median around 6.7 months prior to its onset.

Diagnosing involved the use of clinical symptoms, serum thyroxine and TRAb, thyroid ultrasound and orbital computed tomography. From RNA transcripts, TCR beta CDR3 regions were amplified. The TCR CDR3 was amplified in a first-round RT-PCR using the HTBI primer set. MiXCR was run by TCRdb on the multiplex PCR reads, yielding one entry per CDR3 protein. The sample has about 290,000 distinct CDR3 sequences, less than 15% seen once. CDR1 is DFQATT, CDR2 SNEGSKA, per germline (reference sequence). The CDR3 sequence is 15 residues long. V shed 5 bases, J shed 0 bases, and the junction held 8 bases outside the gene matches. This clonotype was detected ten times or more. Its antigen is not known.

The chain carries TRBV20-1 and TRBJ2-7; TRBD1 agrees at 9 bases. This TCR came from a woman under 40 with Graves' hyperthyroidism that later progressed to Graves' ophthalmopathy. Sequences were obtained from blood. In DNA form, the CDR3 reads TGCAGTGCTGGATCCCCGGGACAGGGCTCCTACGAGCAGTACTTC. Translating it yields CSAGSPGQGSYEQYF.